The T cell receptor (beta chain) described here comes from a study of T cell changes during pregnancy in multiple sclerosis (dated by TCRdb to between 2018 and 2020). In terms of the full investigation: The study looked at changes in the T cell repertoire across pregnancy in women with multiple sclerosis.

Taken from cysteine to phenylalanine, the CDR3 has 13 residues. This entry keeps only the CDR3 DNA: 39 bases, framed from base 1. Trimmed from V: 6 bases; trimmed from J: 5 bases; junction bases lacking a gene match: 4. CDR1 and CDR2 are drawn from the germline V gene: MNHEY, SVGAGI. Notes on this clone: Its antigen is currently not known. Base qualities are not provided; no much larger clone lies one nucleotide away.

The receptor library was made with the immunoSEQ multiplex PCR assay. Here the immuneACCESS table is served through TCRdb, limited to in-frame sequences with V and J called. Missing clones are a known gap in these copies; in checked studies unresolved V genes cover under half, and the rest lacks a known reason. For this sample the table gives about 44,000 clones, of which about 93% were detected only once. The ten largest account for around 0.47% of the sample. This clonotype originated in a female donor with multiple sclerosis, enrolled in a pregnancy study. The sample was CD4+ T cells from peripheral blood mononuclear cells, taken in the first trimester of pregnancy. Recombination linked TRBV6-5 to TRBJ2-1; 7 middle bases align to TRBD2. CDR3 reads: CASRWGLNNEQFF. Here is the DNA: TGTGCCAGCAGGTGGGGACTAAACAATGAGCAGTTCTTC.